The clone carrying this TCR beta chain has only one observation. What it recognizes is unknown. These data come from a study of cytomegalovirus exposure and HLA in healthy donors. From germline, CDR1 is SNHLY and CDR2 FYNNEI. The ends were cut back, 3 bases at V and 5 bases at J, with 15 bases in the middle. CDR3 size: 15 residues. Study-level findings and limits: Rarity held for most TCR sequences, but there were some public TCRs that occurred in many donors. 150 or so TCR beta chains were listed as cytomegalovirus-associated.

The PCR had 60 Vbeta and 13 Jbeta primers. The repertoire was sequenced with immunoSEQ multiplex PCR; TCRdb's copy has only in-frame clones and lacks some. Counted here are over 90,000 clones, 60% to 80% occurring once; the ten biggest clones make up roughly 3.2%. The specimen sequenced was PBMCs. The chain couples TRBV2 to TRBJ2-3; D might be TRBD2 (5 bases). This TCR derives from a man between 60 and 75 years old in good health and CMV-seronegative. CDR3 region: CASSDSLTGGDTQYF. CDR3 nucleotides: TGTGCCAGCAGTGATAGTCTTACCGGAGGAGATACGCAGTATTTT. Complete variable domain (other parts from reference TRBV2 and TRBJ2-3): EPEVTQTPSHQVTQMGQEVILRCVPISNHLYFYWYRQILGQKVEFLVSFYNNEISEKSEIFDDQFSVERPDGSNFTLKIRSTKLEDSAMYFCASSDSLTGGDTQYFGPGTRLTVL.